The clone carrying this T cell receptor beta chain was seen a few times. Its antigen is as yet unknown. The Oncomine TCR Beta short-read assay was applied to DNA of cultured CD4+ T cells. TCRdb itself ran the PCR reads through MiXCR, one entry per CDR3 protein. The sample lists about 12,000 distinct CDR3 sequences, under 55% occurring once. The record originates from a study of vaccination and CD4 T cells after COVID-19. Study-wide results and caveats: A relatively small number of convalescent patients were studied, and no early post-infection timepoints were included.

This sample's treatment: 10-day PBMC culture with coronavirus spike peptide pools or control peptides (ViraFEST assay). V trimming: 6 bases; J trimming: 1 base; junction bases outside the gene matches: 5. The CDR3 totals 14 residues. The specimen was CD4+ T cells from blood, cultured in vitro. The chain recombines TRBV12-3 or TRBV12-4 with TRBJ2-7; TRBD1 matches at 8 bases. The clonotype was recovered from a human donor who had recovered from COVID-19. CDR3 DNA: TGTGCCAGCAGCCTCCGGGACAGGTCCTACGAGCAGTACTTC. Its translation: CASSLRDRSYEQYF.